A selection of T cell receptor beta chains follows, all from one sample in a study of blood T cells in healthy people across ages. Using its own MiXCR run on the 5' RACE reads, TCRdb lists one record per CDR3 protein. This table holds 500,000 to 600,000 distinct CDR3 sequences, 25% to 30% found once. Sequencing was performed on blood. The origin of the receptors is a woman in her sixties or seventies in good health. Each CDR3 is given with its conserved first and last residue. A D gene is named only where the DNA matches it firmly. A row's size may be missing; if present it is once, few, many or a size class.

V,size,D,J,DNA,CDR3
TRBV12-3/TRBV12-4,.,.,TRBJ1-2,TGTGCCACTTCGGCAGGATGGGGCTACACCTTC,CATSAGWGYTF
TRBV4-1,.,TRBD2,TRBJ2-1,TGCGCCAGCAGCCAAGATAGGGAGGGGTACAATGAGCAGTTCTTC,CASSQDREGYNEQFF
TRBV20-1,.,TRBD2,TRBJ2-5,TGCAGTGCTAGAGTTGCGGGGCGGGAGGAGACCCAGTACTTC,CSARVAGREETQYF
TRBV5-1,few,TRBD2,TRBJ2-1,TGCGCCAGCAGCACGGGACTAGCGGGGGAGATCGATGAGCAGTTCTTC,CASSTGLAGEIDEQFF
TRBV3-1,.,.,TRBJ2-1,TGTGCCAGCAGCCAAGGAGAGGGGGAGCAGTTCTTC,CASSQGEGEQFF
TRBV20-1,.,TRBD1,TRBJ1-4,TGCAGTGCTGACAGGGGAGGCGAAAAACTGTTTTTT,CSADRGGEKLFF
TRBV5-1,few,.,TRBJ2-3,TGCGCCAGCAGCCCTGCGACTGCGCAAAATACGCAGTATTTT,CASSPATAQNTQYF
TRBV20-1,few,.,TRBJ2-1,TGCAGTGCTACTAAGACAGGCCTAGATGAGCAGTTCTTC,CSATKTGLDEQFF
TRBV18,.,.,TRBJ2-5,TGTGCCAGCTCACCCGGGGAACTCCGGGAGACCCAGTACTTC,CASSPGELRETQYF
TRBV4-2,.,TRBD1,TRBJ1-1,TGTTCCAGCAGCCGGGGACAGTTGAACACTGAAGCTTTCTTT,CSSSRGQLNTEAFF
TRBV20-1,.,TRBD2,TRBJ2-3,TGCAGTGCTCTCCGACTAGCGGGGGAGAGCACAGATACGCAGTATTTT,CSALRLAGESTDTQYF
TRBV20-1,.,.,TRBJ2-3,TGCAGTGCCCAATCGCCTAGCCTGGATACGCAGTATTTT,CSAQSPSLDTQYF
TRBV4-1,few,.,TRBJ2-7,TGCGCCAGCAGCGCACTAACCGGGACGGACTCCTACGAGCAGTACTTC,CASSALTGTDSYEQYF
TRBV9,few,.,TRBJ1-2,TGTGCCAGCAGCGTTGAGTCCGGGCGCTATGGCTACACCTTC,CASSVESGRYGYTF
TRBV4-1,.,.,TRBJ2-1,TGCGCCAGCAGCCAACGGACCCTGCCCCCAGGCAATGAGCAGTTCTTC,CASSQRTLPPGNEQFF
TRBV5-1,.,.,TRBJ2-7,TGCGCCAGCAGCTTGGCCGTCTCTAGGGACGAGCAGTACTTC,CASSLAVSRDEQYF
TRBV4-3,.,TRBD2,TRBJ2-4,TGCGCCAGCAGCCAAGATCAGACTAGCGGGGGTAACATTCAGTACTTC,CASSQDQTSGGNIQYF
TRBV2,.,TRBD1,TRBJ1-5,TGTGCCAGCAGTACGGACAGGGTGCAGCCCCAGCATTTT,CASSTDRVQPQHF
TRBV4-2,.,.,TRBJ1-3,TGTGCCAGCAGCGTGGGCCCGGCGGAGGGAAACACCATATATTTT,CASSVGPAEGNTIYF
TRBV6-5,.,.,TRBJ2-5,TGTGCCAGCAGTTACCACCAGACCCAGTACTTC,CASSYHQTQYF
TRBV19,.,.,TRBJ2-2,TGTGCCAGTAGCTCAAGAGGGAGGACCGGGGAGCTGTTTTTT,CASSSRGRTGELFF
TRBV2,.,TRBD2,TRBJ2-1,TGTGCCAGCAGCTACCTACCCTACCGGGCGGGGGGGAGCGAGCAGTTCTTC,CASSYLPYRAGGSEQFF
TRBV11-2,few,.,TRBJ2-3,TGTGCCGGCAGCCGTTTCACAGATACGCAGTATTTT,CAGSRFTDTQYF
TRBV12-3/TRBV12-4,many,TRBD1,TRBJ1-2,TGTGCCAGCAGTCCGACGGGACAGAACTATGGCTACACCTTC,CASSPTGQNYGYTF
TRBV10-3,once,.,TRBJ2-1,TGTGCCATCGGATTACAGGGTCTTCCGGGGAATAAGCAGTTCTTC,CAIGLQGLPGNKQFF
TRBV7-2,.,.,TRBJ1-5,TGTGCCAGCAGCTCCTCGGGCCGTGCGAGCAATCAGCCCCAGCATTTT,CASSSSGRASNQPQHF
TRBV12-3/TRBV12-4,many,.,TRBJ2-4,TGTGCTACGGGCCTAGCCAAAAACATTCAGTACTTC,CATGLAKNIQYF
TRBV12-3/TRBV12-4,few,.,TRBJ2-2,TGTGCCAGCAGAACCCAGGGTAACACCGGGGAGCTGTTTTTT,CASRTQGNTGELFF
TRBV20-1,.,TRBD2,TRBJ2-7,TGCAGTGCCAGGCCGTGGACTAGCCCCACCTACGAGCAGTACTTC,CSARPWTSPTYEQYF
TRBV9,.,.,TRBJ2-5,TGTGCCAGCAGCGTAGGCCTAGTGGGAGAGACCCAGTACTTC,CASSVGLVGETQYF
TRBV12-3/TRBV12-4,few,TRBD1,TRBJ1-2,TGTGCCAGCAGTCGACAGGGATCGGGGGACTATGGCTACACCTTC,CASSRQGSGDYGYTF
TRBV6-6,.,.,TRBJ2-2,TGTGCCAGCAGTTACCGGGTCGACTTCGGGGAGCTGTTTTTT,CASSYRVDFGELFF
TRBV6-5,.,.,TRBJ1-6,TGTGCCAGCAGCCACGCGATAGGGAAGAGTTCACCCCTCCACTTT,CASSHAIGKSSPLHF
TRBV29-1,.,.,TRBJ1-3,TGCAGCGTTGAAGGGAACTCTGGAAACACCATATATTTT,CSVEGNSGNTIYF
TRBV6-2/TRBV6-3,.,.,TRBJ1-1,TGTGCCAGCAGTTACCCAGTTCGACGGGTAAACACTGAAGCTTTCTTT,CASSYPVRRVNTEAFF
TRBV9,.,TRBD1,TRBJ2-2,TGTGCCAGCAGCGTAGAGGGGGCGCGGGAGCTGTTTTTT,CASSVEGARELFF
TRBV5-1,few,TRBD2,TRBJ2-5,TGCGCCAGCAGCTTGGAGGCTAGCGGGGGCGCGTACCAAGAGACCCAGTACTTC,CASSLEASGGAYQETQYF
TRBV27,.,.,TRBJ1-4,TGTGCCAGCAGTTTGGCTCTCGTGGGAAAACTGTTTTTT,CASSLALVGKLFF
TRBV6-6,few,.,TRBJ1-5,TGTGCCAGCAGTTACTCCGCAGGGAATAGCAATCAGCCCCAGCATTTT,CASSYSAGNSNQPQHF
TRBV6-5,.,.,TRBJ2-7,TGTGCCAGCACTTCCCAGCGTGGGAGCTCCTACGAGCACTACTTC,CASTSQRGSSYEHYF